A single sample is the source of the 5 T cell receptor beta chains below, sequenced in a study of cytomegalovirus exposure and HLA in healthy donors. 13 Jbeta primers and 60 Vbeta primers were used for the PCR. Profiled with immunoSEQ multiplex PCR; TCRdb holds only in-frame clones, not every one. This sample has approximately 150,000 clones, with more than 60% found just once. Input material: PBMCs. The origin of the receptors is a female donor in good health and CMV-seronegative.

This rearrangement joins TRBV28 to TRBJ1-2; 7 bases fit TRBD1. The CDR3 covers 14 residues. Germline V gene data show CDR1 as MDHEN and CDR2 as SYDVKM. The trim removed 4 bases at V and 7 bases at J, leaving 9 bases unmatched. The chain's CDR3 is CASSYSGGLFGYTF. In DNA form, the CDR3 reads TGTGCCAGCAGTTACTCAGGGGGATTGTTTGGCTACACCTTC.

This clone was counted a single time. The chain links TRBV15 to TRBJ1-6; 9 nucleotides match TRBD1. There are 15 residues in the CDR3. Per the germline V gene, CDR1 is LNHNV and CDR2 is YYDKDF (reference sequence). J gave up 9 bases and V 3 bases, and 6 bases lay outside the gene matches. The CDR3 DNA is TGTGCCACCAGCAGGGACAGGGGAAAGGGTTCACCCCTCCACTTT. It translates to CATSRDRGKGSPLHF.

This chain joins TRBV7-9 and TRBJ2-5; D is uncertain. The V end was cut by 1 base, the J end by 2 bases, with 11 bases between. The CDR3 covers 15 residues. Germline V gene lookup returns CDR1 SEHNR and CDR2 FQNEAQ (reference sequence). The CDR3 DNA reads TGTGCCAGCAGCTTAGTAGGTGACAATCAAGAGACCCAGTACTTC. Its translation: CASSLVGDNQETQYF.

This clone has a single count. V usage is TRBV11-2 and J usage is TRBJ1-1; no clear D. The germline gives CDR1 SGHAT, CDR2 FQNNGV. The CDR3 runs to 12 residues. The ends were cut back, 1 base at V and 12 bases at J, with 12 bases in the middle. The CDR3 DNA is TGTGCCAGCAGCTTAGCCTTCCGCGATACTTTCTTT. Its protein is CASSLAFRDTFF.

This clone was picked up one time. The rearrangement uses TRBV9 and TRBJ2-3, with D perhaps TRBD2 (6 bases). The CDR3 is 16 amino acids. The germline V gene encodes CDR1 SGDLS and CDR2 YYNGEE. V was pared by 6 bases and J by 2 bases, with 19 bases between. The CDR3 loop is CASTAQTGLNTDTQYF. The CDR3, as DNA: TGTGCCAGCACCGCGCAAACGGGACTGAACACAGATACGCAGTATTTT.